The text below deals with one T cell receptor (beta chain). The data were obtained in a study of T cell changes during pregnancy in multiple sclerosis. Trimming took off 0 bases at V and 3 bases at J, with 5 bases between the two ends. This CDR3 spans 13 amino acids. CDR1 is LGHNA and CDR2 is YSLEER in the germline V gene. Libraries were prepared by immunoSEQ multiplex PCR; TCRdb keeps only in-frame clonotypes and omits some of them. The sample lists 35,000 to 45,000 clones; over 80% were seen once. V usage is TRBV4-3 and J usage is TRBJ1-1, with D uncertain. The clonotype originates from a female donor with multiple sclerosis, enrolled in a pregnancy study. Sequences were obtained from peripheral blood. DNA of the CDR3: TGCGCCAGCAGCCAAGACCGATACACTGAAGCTTTCTTT. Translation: CASSQDRYTEAFF.